The clone carrying this T cell receptor (beta chain) showed up just a few times. Its antigen is unknown. This same CDR3 is encoded by further DNA sequences in the sample. The data belong to a study of cytomegalovirus exposure and HLA in healthy donors. The CDR3 is made up of 15 amino acids. Trimming left V 1 base short and J 1 base short, with 10 bases between. Germline lookup yields CDR1 SGHTA and CDR2 FQGNSA. The PCR made use of 60 Vbeta and 13 Jbeta primers. This table comes from immunoSEQ multiplex PCR, and its TCRdb copy is limited to in-frame clones, with some not included. This table has around 99,000 clones, 60% to 80% appearing once. The study's findings and limits: A later analysis associated 15,000 to 20,000 TCR beta sequences with HLA alleles at a 0.05 false discovery rate. Sequencing probably produced one cluster of sequence variants that were highly shared. In a later analysis, CMV-associated beta chains were mostly HLA-associated, it appeared.

Each of the donors was a healthy bone marrow donor. Sequencing used PBMCs. This sequence originates from a young man in good health and CMV-seronegative. The J gene is TRBJ2-5, the V gene TRBV7-2, with D possibly TRBD2 on 7 matching bases. In DNA form, the CDR3 reads TGTGCCAGCAGCTTAGGGGGGGGCCCCCAAGAGACCCAGTACTTC. Protein sequence: CASSLGGGPQETQYF.